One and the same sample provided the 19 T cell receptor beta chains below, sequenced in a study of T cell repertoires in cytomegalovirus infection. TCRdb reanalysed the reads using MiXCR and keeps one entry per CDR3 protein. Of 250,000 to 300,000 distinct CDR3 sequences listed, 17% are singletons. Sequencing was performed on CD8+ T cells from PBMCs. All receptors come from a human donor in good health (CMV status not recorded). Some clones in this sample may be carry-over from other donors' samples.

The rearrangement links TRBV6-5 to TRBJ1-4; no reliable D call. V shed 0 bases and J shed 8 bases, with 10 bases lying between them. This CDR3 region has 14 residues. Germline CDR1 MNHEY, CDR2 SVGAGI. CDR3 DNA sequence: TGTGCCAGCAGTTACTCGAGTGACGTCGAAAAACTGTTTTTT. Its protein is CASSYSSDVEKLFF.

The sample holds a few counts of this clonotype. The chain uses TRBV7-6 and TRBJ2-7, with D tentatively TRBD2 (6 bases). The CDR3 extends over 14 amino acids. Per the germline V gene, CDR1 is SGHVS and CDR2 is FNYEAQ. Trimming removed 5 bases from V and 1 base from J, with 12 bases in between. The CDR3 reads CASSQNGTSYEQYF. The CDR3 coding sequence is TGTGCCAGCAGCCAAAACGGGACTTCCTACGAGCAGTACTTC.

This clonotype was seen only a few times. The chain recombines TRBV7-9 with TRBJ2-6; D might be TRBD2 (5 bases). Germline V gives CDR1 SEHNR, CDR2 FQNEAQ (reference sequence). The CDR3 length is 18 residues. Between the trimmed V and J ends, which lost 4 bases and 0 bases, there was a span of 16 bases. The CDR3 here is CASSSSVRVHSGANVLTF. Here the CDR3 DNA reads TGTGCCAGCAGCTCCTCGGTGCGGGTCCACTCTGGGGCCAACGTCCTGACTTTC. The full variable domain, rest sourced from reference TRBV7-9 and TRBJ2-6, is DTGVSQNPRHKITKRGQNVTFRCDPISEHNRLYWYRQTLGQGPEFLTYFQNEAQLEKSRLLSDRFSAERPKGSFSTLEIQRTEQGDSAMYLCASSSSVRVHSGANVLTFGAGSRLTVL.

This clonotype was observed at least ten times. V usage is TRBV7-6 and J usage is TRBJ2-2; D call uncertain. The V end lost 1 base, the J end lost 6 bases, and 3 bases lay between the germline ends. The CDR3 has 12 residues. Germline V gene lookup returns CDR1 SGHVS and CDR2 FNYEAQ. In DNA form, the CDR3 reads TGTGCCAGCAGCTTAGAGGCCGGGGAGCTGTTTTTT. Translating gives CASSLEAGELFF.

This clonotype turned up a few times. The CDR3 loop reads CASSPLDRGYTGELFF. The CDR3 DNA is TGTGCCAGCAGTCCCTTGGACAGGGGATACACCGGGGAGCTGTTTTTT. The rearrangement uses TRBV28 and TRBJ2-2; TRBD1 matches 9 bases. The CDR3 spans 16 residues. J was trimmed by 3 bases and V by 5 bases; bases with no gene match: 7. Germline V gene sequence: CDR1 MDHEN, CDR2 SYDVKM.

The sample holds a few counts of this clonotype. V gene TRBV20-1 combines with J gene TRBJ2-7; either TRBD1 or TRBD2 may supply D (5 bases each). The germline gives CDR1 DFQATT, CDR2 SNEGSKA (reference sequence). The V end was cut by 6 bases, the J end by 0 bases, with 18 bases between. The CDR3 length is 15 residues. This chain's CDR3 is CSAPGTGRRSYEQYF. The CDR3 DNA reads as TGCAGTGCCCCGGGAACAGGACGGCGCTCCTACGAGCAGTACTTC.

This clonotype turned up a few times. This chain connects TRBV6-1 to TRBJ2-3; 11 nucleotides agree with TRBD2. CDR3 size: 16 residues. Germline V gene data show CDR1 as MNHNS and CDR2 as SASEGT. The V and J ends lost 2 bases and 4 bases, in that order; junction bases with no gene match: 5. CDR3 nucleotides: TGTGCCAGCAGTGAAACACTAGCGGGGGTCTCAGATACGCAGTATTTT. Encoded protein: CASSETLAGVSDTQYF.

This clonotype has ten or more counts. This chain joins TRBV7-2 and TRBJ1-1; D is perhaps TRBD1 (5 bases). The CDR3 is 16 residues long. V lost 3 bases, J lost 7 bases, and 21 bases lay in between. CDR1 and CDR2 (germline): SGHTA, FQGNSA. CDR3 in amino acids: CASSFRAGNLEGEAFF. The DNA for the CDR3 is TGTGCCAGCAGCTTCCGGGCAGGGAACCTTGAGGGTGAAGCTTTCTTT.

The CDR3 is CASSQGAGEFYNEQFF. Here the CDR3 DNA reads TGCGCCAGCAGCCAAGGGGCAGGGGAATTCTACAATGAGCAGTTCTTC. The chain links TRBV4-1 to TRBJ2-1, with a weak D call TRBD1 (6 bases). CDR1 is MGHRA, CDR2 YSYEKL, per germline. V lost 1 base and J 3 bases, leaving 13 bases between the germline ends. This CDR3 is 16 amino acids long.

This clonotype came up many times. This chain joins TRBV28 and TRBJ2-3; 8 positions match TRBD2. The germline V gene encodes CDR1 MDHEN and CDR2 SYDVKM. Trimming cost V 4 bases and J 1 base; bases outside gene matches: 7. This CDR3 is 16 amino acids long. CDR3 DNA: TGTGCCAGCAGTTCCGGGGGGGGTTACGGCACAGATACGCAGTATTTT. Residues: CASSSGGGYGTDTQYF.

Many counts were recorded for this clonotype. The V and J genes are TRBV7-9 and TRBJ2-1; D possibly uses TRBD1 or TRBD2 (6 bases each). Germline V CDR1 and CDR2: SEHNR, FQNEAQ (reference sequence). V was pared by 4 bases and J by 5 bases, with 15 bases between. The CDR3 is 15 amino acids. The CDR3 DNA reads TGTGCCAGCAGCTCCTGGAGGGGGGCGGACAATGAGCAGTTCTTC. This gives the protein CASSSWRGADNEQFF.

CDR3 DNA sequence: TGTGCCAGCAGCTTAGACCAGTACGAGCAGTACTTC. It codes for CASSLDQYEQYF. The chain has TRBV11-1 and TRBJ2-7; D not certain. Germline CDR1 and CDR2: SGHAT and FQDESV (reference sequence). Trimming pared 1 base from V and 4 bases from J, leaving 5 bases between. The CDR3 sequence is 12 residues long.

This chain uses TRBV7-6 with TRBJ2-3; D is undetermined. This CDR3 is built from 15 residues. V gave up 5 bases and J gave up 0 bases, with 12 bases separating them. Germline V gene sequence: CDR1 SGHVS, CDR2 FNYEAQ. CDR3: CASSPPTPSTDTQYF. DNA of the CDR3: TGTGCCAGCAGCCCCCCGACCCCTAGCACAGATACGCAGTATTTT.

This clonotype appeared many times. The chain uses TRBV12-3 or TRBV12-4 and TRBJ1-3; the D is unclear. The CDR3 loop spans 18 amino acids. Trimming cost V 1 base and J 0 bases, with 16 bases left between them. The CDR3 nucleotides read TGTGCCAGCAGTTTAGAGCTCTCGCCTGACTTCTCTGGAAACACCATATATTTT. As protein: CASSLELSPDFSGNTIYF.

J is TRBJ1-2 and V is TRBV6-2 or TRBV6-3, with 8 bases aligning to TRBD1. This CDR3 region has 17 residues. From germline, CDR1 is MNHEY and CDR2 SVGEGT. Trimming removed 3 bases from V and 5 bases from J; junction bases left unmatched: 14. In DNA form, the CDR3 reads TGTGCCAGCAGTTATCCGGACAGGGAGAGTGGATGGTATGGCTACACCTTC. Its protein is CASSYPDRESGWYGYTF.

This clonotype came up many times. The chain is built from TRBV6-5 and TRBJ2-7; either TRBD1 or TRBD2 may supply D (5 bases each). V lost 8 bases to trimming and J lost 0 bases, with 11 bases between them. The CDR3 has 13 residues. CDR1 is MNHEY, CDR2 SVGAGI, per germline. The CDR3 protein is CASWDGGSYEQYF. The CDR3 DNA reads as TGTGCCAGCTGGGACGGAGGCTCCTACGAGCAGTACTTC.

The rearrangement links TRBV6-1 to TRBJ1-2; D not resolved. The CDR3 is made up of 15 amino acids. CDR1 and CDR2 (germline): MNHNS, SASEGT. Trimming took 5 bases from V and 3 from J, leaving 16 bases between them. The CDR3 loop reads CASSPTAPLYYGYTF. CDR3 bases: TGTGCCAGCAGTCCGACGGCACCCCTCTACTATGGCTACACCTTC.

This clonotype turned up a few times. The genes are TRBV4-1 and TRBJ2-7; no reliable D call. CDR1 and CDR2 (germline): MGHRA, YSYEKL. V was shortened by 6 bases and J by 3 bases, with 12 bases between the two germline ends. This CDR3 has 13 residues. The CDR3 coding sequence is TGCGCCAGCAGTCAGGACCGAAACTACGAGCAGTACTTC. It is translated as CASSQDRNYEQYF.

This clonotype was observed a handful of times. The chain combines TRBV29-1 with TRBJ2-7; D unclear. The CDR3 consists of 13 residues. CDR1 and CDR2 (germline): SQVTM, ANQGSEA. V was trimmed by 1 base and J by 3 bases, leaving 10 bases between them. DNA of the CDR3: TGCAGCGTTGAAGCCCTGGACGACTACGAGCAGTACTTC. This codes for CSVEALDDYEQYF.